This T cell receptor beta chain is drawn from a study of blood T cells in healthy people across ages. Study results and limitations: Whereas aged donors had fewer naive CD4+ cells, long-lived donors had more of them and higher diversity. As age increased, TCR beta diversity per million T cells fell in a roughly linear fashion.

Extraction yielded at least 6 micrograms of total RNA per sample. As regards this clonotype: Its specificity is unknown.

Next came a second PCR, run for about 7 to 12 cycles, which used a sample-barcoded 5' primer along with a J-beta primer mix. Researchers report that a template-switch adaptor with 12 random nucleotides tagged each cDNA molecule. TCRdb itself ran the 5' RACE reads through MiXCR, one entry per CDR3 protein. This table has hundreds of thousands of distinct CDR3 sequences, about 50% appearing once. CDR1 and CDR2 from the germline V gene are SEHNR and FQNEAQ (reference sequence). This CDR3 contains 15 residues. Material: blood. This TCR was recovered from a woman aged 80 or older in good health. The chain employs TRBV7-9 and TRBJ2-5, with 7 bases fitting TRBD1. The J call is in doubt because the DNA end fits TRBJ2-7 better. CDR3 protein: CASSLAGGDGDEQYF. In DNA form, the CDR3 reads TGTGCCAGCAGCTTAGCAGGGGGCGACGGGGACGAGCAGTACTTC.